This T cell receptor (beta chain) was captured in a study of cytomegalovirus exposure and HLA in healthy donors. Study in general: An early data release held tens of millions of unique TCRs from HLA-typed donors.

As to this clone: Its antigen is unidentified.

Vbeta (60) and Jbeta (13) primers were used in the PCR. Libraries were prepared by immunoSEQ multiplex PCR; TCRdb keeps only in-frame clonotypes and omits some of them. The sample shows approximately 150,000 clones, approximately 81% of them seen only once. Findings and limits, study-wide: In a later analysis, a missense DCLRE1C variant was linked to TCR beta V- and J-gene trimming. Several of the most significant clusters were apparently associated with common viral pathogens in a later analysis. Within an earlier analysis, most TCR beta V segments proved productive either about 90% or about 30% of the time.

Looked up from germline, CDR1 is LGHNA and CDR2 is YNFKEQ. The CDR3 is 16 amino acids. V was pared by 0 bases and J by 2 bases, with 13 bases between. Sequenced sample: PBMCs. The genes are TRBV4-2 and TRBJ1-1; D remains ambiguous. This TCR was sampled from a boy aged 2 to 10 in good health and CMV-seronegative. DNA for the CDR3: TGTGCCAGCAGCCAAGATAAGGCAGGCCGCAACACTGAAGCTTTCTTT. Its protein is CASSQDKAGRNTEAFF.